Sequencing of this T cell receptor (beta chain) was carried out in a study of blood T cell repertoires in COVID-19. Study background: Samples representing acute and convalescent COVID-19 were sourced from the United States, Italy and Spain. Nucleic acid was either cDNA or gDNA, and it came from T cells, B-cell-depleted T cells, or PBMCs.

This CDR3 region has 17 residues. Germline CDR1 MNHEY, CDR2 SMNVEV (reference sequence). V shed 3 bases and J shed 4 bases, with 19 bases lying between them. Source study methods: By means of reference gene primer amplification, nucleated cell counts were estimated. Generated by immunoSEQ multiplex PCR, the TCRdb table keeps only in-frame clones and is missing some. V and J calls plus clone size are reproduced from that table; the DNA served to infer D and trimming. The sample gives roughly 68,000 clones, 70% to 85% of which show up once; about 16% is in the top ten. Sequencing was done on a sample of peripheral blood. The gene calls are TRBV27 and TRBJ2-1; D is perhaps TRBD2 (5 bases). The receptor comes from a man of 80 years or more with active COVID-19. The CDR3 nucleotides are TGTGCCAGCAGTTTGCGCTGGACTCAGCCGGGGTACAATGAGCAGTTCTTC. Amino acid sequence: CASSLRWTQPGYNEQFF.